This T cell receptor (beta chain) was documented in a study of blood T cell repertoires in COVID-19. Looking at the study overall: PBMCs, B-cell-depleted T cells, or T cells provided the cDNA or gDNA that made up the material.

The assay was immunoSEQ multiplex PCR, and TCRdb's table has in-frame clones only and misses some. The sample shows 53,000 or so clones, about three quarters of them seen only once. Germline lookup yields CDR1 GTSNPN and CDR2 SVGIG (reference sequence). Trimming left V 5 bases short and J 4 bases short, with 12 bases between. The CDR3 contains 13 residues. The rearrangement uses TRBV30 and TRBJ1-5, with D unclear. Sequenced material: peripheral blood. The TCR comes from a human donor with active or convalescent COVID-19. The donor label of this sample is uncertain. The CDR3 loop reads CAWATRENQPQHF. The CDR3 region has the DNA TGTGCCTGGGCAACACGGGAAAATCAGCCCCAGCATTTT.